The sequence of this TCR beta chain was determined in a study of post-analysis software for immune sequencing data. Study-wide results and limits: Five or six TRBV segments (TRBV5-6, TRBV5-1 and TRBV20-1 among them) occurred more frequently in patients than in controls. Significantly decreased normalized Chao1 diversity was recorded for multiple sclerosis patients relative to controls.

In regard to this clonotype: No antigen is known for it.

V lost 6 bases to trimming and J lost 5 bases; unmatched junction nucleotides: 6. The CDR3 consists of 15 residues. Prepared libraries of TCR beta cDNA carried unique molecular identifiers. Input of about 0.95 to 10 million T cells yielded around 460,000 cDNA molecules. TCRdb reanalysed the PCR reads using MiXCR and keeps one entry per CDR3 protein. The repertoire holds roughly 600,000 distinct CDR3 sequences, with 44% as singletons. The chain couples TRBV12-3 or TRBV12-4 to TRBJ1-5, with TRBD1 identical over 11 bases. The sequence derives from a girl aged 5-17 years with multiple sclerosis. The sample was blood. Written as DNA, the CDR3 is TGTGCCAGCAGGGGGACAGGGGGGGAACATCAGCCCCAGCATTTT. Its translation is CASRGTGGEHQPQHF.